The clone carrying this TCR beta chain was seen more than once but under ten times. What it binds is not known. Germline lookup yields CDR1 SGHNT and CDR2 YYREEE (reference sequence). J gave up 7 bases and V 2 bases, and 13 bases lay outside the gene matches. This CDR3 comprises 17 residues. The data were taken from a study of liver allograft versus peripheral blood T cells. Study overall: Comparing T cell receptor repertoires in transplanted livers with those in recipients' peripheral blood was part of the design. Study results and caveats: Peripheral blood repertoires reportedly differed from the T cell receptor repertoires found inside liver allografts.

TCRdb reanalysed the reads using MiXCR and keeps one entry per CDR3 protein. The data contain some 12,000 distinct CDR3 sequences, about 23% of them singletons. This TCR was sampled from a human patient who had a liver transplant. Part of the T cells may come from the graft donor. This chain connects TRBV5-4 to TRBJ2-2; TRBD1 aligns across 8 bases. The CDR3, as DNA: TGTGCCAGCAGCTTAGGACAGGGAGAAATTTATGGCGGGGAGCTGTTTTTT. The encoded protein is CASSLGQGEIYGGELFF.